Listed below are T cell receptor beta chains from one sample, sequenced in a study of blood T cell repertoires in COVID-19. Method: immunoSEQ multiplex PCR; TCRdb's copy keeps in-frame clones and lacks some. Of some 80,000 clones detected, approximately 80% appear once; the ten largest clones hold about 9%. Specimen: peripheral blood. The origin of the receptors is a human donor in a cohort sampled during active COVID-19. Each CDR3 is given with its conserved first and last residue. D genes are given only for firm matches. Clone size is given for some rows only: seen once, a few or many times, or a class if the clone is expanded.

j_call clone_size v_call d_call cdr3_aa cdr3_nt
TRBJ1-1 NA TRBV2 NA CASSALEGNTEAFF TGTGCCAGCAGTGCCCTGGAGGGGAACACTGAAGCTTTCTTT
TRBJ2-3 NA TRBV27 NA CASSLGPPGATQGTQYF TGTGCCAGCAGTTTAGGTCCCCCGGGAGCGACCCAGGGTACGCAGTATTTT
TRBJ1-1 NA TRBV15 NA CATSRDLISGGTEAFF TGTGCCACCAGCAGAGATCTTATTTCGGGAGGCACTGAAGCTTTCTTT
TRBJ2-1 NA TRBV11-3 NA CASSEGVGSYNEQFF TGTGCCAGCAGCGAGGGGGTCGGCTCCTACAATGAGCAGTTCTTC
TRBJ1-1 NA TRBV15 TRBD1 CATGRGLEAFF TGTGCCACCGGTAGGGGGCTTGAAGCTTTCTTT
TRBJ1-1 few TRBV18 TRBD1 CASSPGQASTEAFF TGTGCCAGCTCACCTGGACAGGCCAGCACTGAAGCTTTCTTT
TRBJ1-2 NA TRBV5-1 TRBD1 CASRPQTGTQGGYTF TGCGCCAGCAGACCTCAGACAGGGACCCAGGGGGGCTACACCTTC
TRBJ2-7 NA TRBV7-2 NA CASSLMSSYEQYF TGTGCCAGCAGCCTAATGAGCTCCTACGAGCAGTACTTC
TRBJ1-5 NA TRBV6-5 NA CASRAENQPQHF TGTGCCAGCAGGGCTGAAAATCAGCCCCAGCATTTT
TRBJ1-2 NA TRBV28 NA CASSLRQSLHYGYTF TGTGCCAGCAGCCTAAGACAGAGCCTACATTATGGCTACACCTTC
TRBJ1-2 NA TRBV2 NA CASSEARASYGYTF TGTGCCAGCAGTGAAGCGCGGGCCTCCTATGGCTACACCTTC
TRBJ2-6 NA TRBV7-3 NA CASSADSSGANVLTF TGTGCCAGCAGCGCAGACAGCTCTGGGGCCAACGTCCTGACTTTC
TRBJ1-1 few TRBV5-1 NA CASSSKGALNTEAFF TGCGCCAGCAGCTCCAAGGGAGCCTTGAACACTGAAGCTTTCTTT
TRBJ2-5 NA TRBV2 TRBD1 CASRDRAFQETQYF TGTGCCAGCAGAGACAGGGCATTCCAAGAGACCCAGTACTTC
TRBJ1-6 NA TRBV5-6 NA CASSLEDSSYNSPLHF TGTGCCAGCAGCTTGGAGGACAGCTCCTATAATTCACCCCTCCACTTT
TRBJ2-2 NA TRBV7-2 TRBD2 CASSTSGVGTGELFF TGTGCCAGCAGTACTAGCGGGGTGGGCACCGGGGAGCTGTTTTTT
TRBJ2-2 NA TRBV15 TRBD1 CATSREDRGPGELFF TGTGCCACCAGCAGAGAAGACAGGGGGCCCGGGGAGCTGTTTTTT
TRBJ2-5 NA TRBV5-6 TRBD2 CASSLIAGSGGFQETQYF TGTGCCAGCAGCTTGATTGCCGGTAGCGGGGGATTCCAAGAGACCCAGTACTTC
TRBJ2-1 few TRBV5-6 TRBD2 CASSLGLAGGNEQFF TGTGCCAGCAGCTTGGGACTAGCGGGAGGAAATGAGCAGTTCTTC
TRBJ2-1 NA TRBV4-2 NA CASSQDWTRGRNEQFF TGTGCCAGCAGCCAAGACTGGACTAGGGGGAGGAATGAGCAGTTCTTC
TRBJ2-7 NA TRBV2 TRBD1 CASSVGTGNEQYF TGTGCCAGCAGTGTAGGGACAGGGAACGAGCAGTACTTC
TRBJ1-5 NA TRBV6-5 TRBD1 CASRRTGGNQPQHF TGTGCCAGCAGGCGGACAGGGGGGAATCAGCCCCAGCATTTT
TRBJ2-7 many TRBV29-1 NA CSVTTVSYEQYF TGCAGCGTTACGACTGTATCCTACGAGCAGTACTTC
TRBJ2-7 NA TRBV5-5 NA CASSLVGGDTYEQYF TGTGCCAGCAGCTTGGTCGGCGGAGATACCTACGAGCAGTACTTC
TRBJ2-5 few TRBV9 NA CASSVDFRETQYF TGTGCCAGCAGCGTTGATTTCAGAGAGACCCAGTACTTC
TRBJ2-7 NA TRBV19 TRBD1 CASSIGGTGAYEQYF TGTGCCAGTAGTATAGGGGGGACAGGGGCCTACGAGCAGTACTTC
TRBJ1-1 NA TRBV28 NA CASRSGNWNTEAFF TGTGCCAGCAGGAGCGGGAATTGGAACACTGAAGCTTTCTTT
TRBJ2-1 NA TRBV2 TRBD1 CASSGTGINEQFF TGTGCCAGCTCCGGGACAGGCATCAATGAGCAGTTCTTC
TRBJ2-3 NA TRBV5-4 NA CASSSRRGYTDTQYF TGTGCCAGCAGCTCGAGAAGAGGGTACACAGATACGCAGTATTTT
TRBJ1-2 NA TRBV9 TRBD1 CASSVAGGVPLIYGYTF TGTGCCAGCAGCGTAGCAGGGGGCGTCCCTTTGATCTATGGCTACACCTTC
TRBJ2-7 NA TRBV5-1 TRBD1 CASSSQTGGPYEQYF TGCGCCAGCAGCTCTCAGACAGGGGGCCCCTACGAGCAGTACTTC
TRBJ2-7 NA TRBV6-5 NA CASSFGQGGIYEQYF NA
TRBJ1-5 NA TRBV2 TRBD1 CASSEGDRIIQPQHF TGTGCCAGCAGTGAAGGGGACAGGATAATTCAGCCCCAGCATTTT
TRBJ1-2 NA TRBV18 TRBD1 CASSRDSNYGYTF TGTGCCAGCTCAAGGGACAGCAACTATGGCTACACCTTC
TRBJ2-3 few TRBV7-9 NA CASSLGEGVVSTDTQYF TGTGCCAGCAGCTTAGGGGAGGGGGTAGTTTCCACAGATACGCAGTATTTT
TRBJ2-1 NA TRBV5-1 TRBD2 CASSLTSGPYNEQFF TGCGCCAGCAGCTTAACTAGCGGACCGTACAATGAGCAGTTCTTC
TRBJ2-3 once TRBV7-3 NA CASSLSPTDTQYF TGTGCCAGCAGCTTATCCCCGACAGATACGCAGTATTTT
TRBJ1-5 NA TRBV19 NA CATDPTGLLNQPQHF TGTGCCACCGACCCTACAGGGTTACTAAATCAGCCCCAGCATTTT
TRBJ2-6 NA TRBV6-1 NA CASSEDRAGANVLTF TGTGCCAGCAGTGAAGACAGGGCCGGGGCCAACGTCCTGACTTTC
TRBJ2-3 NA TRBV3-1/TRBV3-2 TRBD1 CASSPGQGTQYF TGTGCCAGCAGCCCTGGACAGGGAACGCAGTATTTT
TRBJ1-5 NA TRBV19 TRBD1 CASGTLDRGNQPQHF TGTGCCAGTGGGACCCTTGACAGGGGCAATCAGCCCCAGCATTTT
TRBJ2-3 NA TRBV5-1 NA CASSRDTLAQYF TGCGCCAGCAGCCGTGACACGTTGGCGCAGTATTTT
TRBJ2-3 NA TRBV11-3 TRBD2 CASSSAGLAGVDTQYF TGTGCCAGCAGCTCCGCGGGACTAGCGGGAGTTGATACGCAGTATTTT
TRBJ2-5 NA TRBV5-1 TRBD1 CASSYQGEETQYF TGCGCCAGCAGCTACCAGGGGGAGGAGACCCAGTACTTC
TRBJ2-1 NA TRBV9 NA CASSALDLLSYNEQFF TGTGCCAGCAGCGCGCTAGACCTCCTCTCCTACAATGAGCAGTTCTTC
TRBJ2-3 NA TRBV7-9 TRBD2 CASSLPRTSGGSTDTQYF TGTGCCAGCAGCTTACCCCGGACTAGCGGGGGGAGCACAGATACGCAGTATTTT
TRBJ2-1 NA TRBV2 TRBD2 CASSYGLAGGEDEQFF TGTGCCAGCAGTTATGGACTAGCGGGAGGTGAGGATGAGCAGTTCTTC
TRBJ1-4 NA TRBV3-1/TRBV3-2 NA CASSQAGETEKLFF TGTGCCAGCAGCCAAGCGGGGGAAACTGAAAAACTGTTTTTT
TRBJ1-1 NA TRBV7-9 NA CASSSQGSATEAFF TGTGCCAGCAGCTCCCAGGGCTCGGCCACTGAAGCTTTCTTT
TRBJ2-5 few TRBV7-7 NA CASSLGAGLRETQYF TGTGCCAGCAGCTTAGGGGCAGGGTTGCGAGAGACCCAGTACTTC
TRBJ1-1 NA TRBV19 NA CASSTDRRMNTEAFF TGTGCCAGTAGTACCGACAGGCGAATGAACACTGAAGCTTTCTTT
TRBJ1-6 NA TRBV19 NA CASSTRNQGNNSPLHF TGTGCCAGTAGCACTCGGAACCAGGGGAATAATTCACCCCTCCACTTT
TRBJ2-2 NA TRBV7-8 NA CASSLGAGTGELFF TGTGCCAGCAGCTTAGGTGCGGGCACCGGGGAGCTGTTTTTT
TRBJ2-2 NA TRBV19 TRBD2 CASSHGLAGGRTGELFF TGTGCCAGTAGTCACGGACTAGCGGGGGGAAGGACCGGGGAGCTGTTTTTT
TRBJ2-7 NA TRBV11-2 TRBD1 CASSLGQGVSYEQYF TGTGCCAGCAGTTTGGGACAGGGAGTATCCTACGAGCAGTACTTC
TRBJ2-7 NA TRBV2 TRBD2 CASSERASGSISSYEQYF TGTGCCAGCAGTGAACGGGCTAGCGGGAGCATTAGCTCCTACGAGCAGTACTTC
TRBJ2-2 NA TRBV5-1 NA CASSLEGDTGELFF TGCGCCAGCAGCTTGGAAGGGGACACCGGGGAGCTGTTTTTT
TRBJ1-4 NA TRBV6-6 TRBD1 CASSYDGTATNEKLFF TGTGCCAGCAGTTACGACGGGACAGCAACTAATGAAAAACTGTTTTTT
TRBJ2-3 NA TRBV19 TRBD2 CASKKVLAGDSTQYF TGTGCCAGTAAGAAGGTACTAGCGGGAGATTCTACGCAGTATTTT